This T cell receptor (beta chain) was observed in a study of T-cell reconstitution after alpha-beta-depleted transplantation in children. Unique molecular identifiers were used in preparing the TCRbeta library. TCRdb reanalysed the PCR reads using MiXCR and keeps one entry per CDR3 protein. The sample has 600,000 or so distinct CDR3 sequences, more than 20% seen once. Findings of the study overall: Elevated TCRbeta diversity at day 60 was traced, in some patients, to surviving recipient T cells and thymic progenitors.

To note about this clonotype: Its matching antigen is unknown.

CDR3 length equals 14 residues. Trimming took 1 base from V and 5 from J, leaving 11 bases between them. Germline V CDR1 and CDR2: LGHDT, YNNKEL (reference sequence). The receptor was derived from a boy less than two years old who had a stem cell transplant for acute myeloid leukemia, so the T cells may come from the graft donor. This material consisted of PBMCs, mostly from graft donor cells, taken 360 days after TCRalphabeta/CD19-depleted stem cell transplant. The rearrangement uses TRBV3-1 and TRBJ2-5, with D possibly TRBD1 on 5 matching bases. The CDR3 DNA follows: TGTGCCAGCAGCCAAGGGCCGGCAGGGGAGACCCAGTACTTC. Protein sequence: CASSQGPAGETQYF.